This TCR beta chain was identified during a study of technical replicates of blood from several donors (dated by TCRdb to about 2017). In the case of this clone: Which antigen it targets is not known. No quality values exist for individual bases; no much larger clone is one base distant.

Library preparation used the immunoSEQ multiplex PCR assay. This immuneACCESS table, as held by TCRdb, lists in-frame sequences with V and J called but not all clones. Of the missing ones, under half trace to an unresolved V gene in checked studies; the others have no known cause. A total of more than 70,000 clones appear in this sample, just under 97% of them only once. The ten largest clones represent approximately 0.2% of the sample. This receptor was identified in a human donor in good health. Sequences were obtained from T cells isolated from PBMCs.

The CDR3 region has the sequence CASSFTGDTEAFF. The DNA sequence reads TGTGCCAGCAGCTTCACAGGGGACACTGAAGCTTTCTTT. The rearranged chain carries TRBV7-9 and TRBJ1-1; 7 of the junction bases match TRBD1. The CDR1 and CDR2 encoded by the germline V gene (reference sequence) are SEHNR and FQNEAQ. The CDR3 goes from the cysteine to the phenylalanine over 13 residues. Of the read, only the CDR3 DNA is kept; its 39 bases are in frame from base 1. Trimming removed 3 bases from V and 3 bases from J; the gene matches leave 1 base unexplained.